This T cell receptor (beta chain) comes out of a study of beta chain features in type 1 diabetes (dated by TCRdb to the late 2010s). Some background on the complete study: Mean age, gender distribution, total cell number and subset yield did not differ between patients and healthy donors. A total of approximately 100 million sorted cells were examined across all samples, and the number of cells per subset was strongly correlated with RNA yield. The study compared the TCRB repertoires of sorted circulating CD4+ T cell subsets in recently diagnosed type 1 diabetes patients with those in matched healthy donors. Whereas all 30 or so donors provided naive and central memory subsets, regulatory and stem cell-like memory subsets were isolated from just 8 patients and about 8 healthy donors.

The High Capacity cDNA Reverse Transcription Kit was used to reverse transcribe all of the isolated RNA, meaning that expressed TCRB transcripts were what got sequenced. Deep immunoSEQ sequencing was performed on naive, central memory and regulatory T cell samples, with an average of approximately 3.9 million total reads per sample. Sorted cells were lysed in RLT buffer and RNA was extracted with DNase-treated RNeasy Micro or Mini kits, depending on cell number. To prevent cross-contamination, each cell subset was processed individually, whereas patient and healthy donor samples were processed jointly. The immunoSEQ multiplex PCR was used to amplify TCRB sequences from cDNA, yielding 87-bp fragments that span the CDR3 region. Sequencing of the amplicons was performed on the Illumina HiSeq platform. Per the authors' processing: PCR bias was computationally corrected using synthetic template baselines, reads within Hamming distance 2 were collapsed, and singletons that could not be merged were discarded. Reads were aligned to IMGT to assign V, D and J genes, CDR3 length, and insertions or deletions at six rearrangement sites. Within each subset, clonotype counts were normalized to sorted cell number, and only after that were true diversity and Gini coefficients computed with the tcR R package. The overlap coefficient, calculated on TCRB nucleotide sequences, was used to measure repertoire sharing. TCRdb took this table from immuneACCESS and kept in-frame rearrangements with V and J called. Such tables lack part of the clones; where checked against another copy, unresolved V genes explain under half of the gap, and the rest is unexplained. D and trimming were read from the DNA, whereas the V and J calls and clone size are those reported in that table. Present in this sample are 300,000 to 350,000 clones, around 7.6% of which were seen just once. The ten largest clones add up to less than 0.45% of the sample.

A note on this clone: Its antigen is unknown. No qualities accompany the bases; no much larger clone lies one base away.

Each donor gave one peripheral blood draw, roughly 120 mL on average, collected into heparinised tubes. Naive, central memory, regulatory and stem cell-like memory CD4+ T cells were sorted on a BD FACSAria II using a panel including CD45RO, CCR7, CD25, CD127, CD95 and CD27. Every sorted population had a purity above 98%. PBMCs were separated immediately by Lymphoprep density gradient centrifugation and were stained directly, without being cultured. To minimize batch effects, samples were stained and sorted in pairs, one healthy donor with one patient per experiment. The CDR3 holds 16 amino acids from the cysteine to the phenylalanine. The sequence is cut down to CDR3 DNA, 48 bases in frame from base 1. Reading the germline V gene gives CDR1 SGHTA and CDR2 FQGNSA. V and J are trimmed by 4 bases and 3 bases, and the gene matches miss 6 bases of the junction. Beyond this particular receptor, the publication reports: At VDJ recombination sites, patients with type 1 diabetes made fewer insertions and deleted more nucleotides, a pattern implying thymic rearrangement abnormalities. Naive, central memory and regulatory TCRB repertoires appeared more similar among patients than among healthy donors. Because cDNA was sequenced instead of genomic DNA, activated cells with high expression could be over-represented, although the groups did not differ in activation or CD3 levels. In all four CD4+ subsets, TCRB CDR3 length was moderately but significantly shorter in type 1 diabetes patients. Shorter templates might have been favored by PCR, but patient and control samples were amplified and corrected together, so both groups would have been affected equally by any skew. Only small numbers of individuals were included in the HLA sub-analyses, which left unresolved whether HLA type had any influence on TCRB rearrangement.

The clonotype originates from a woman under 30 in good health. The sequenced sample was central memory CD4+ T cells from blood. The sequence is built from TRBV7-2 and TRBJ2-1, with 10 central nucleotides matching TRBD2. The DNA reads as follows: TGTGCCAGCAGCTCACGGACTAGCGGTATCTACAATGAGCAGTTCTTC. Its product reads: CASSSRTSGIYNEQFF.